The 2 T cell receptor beta chains below come from one sample, sequenced in a study of cytomegalovirus exposure and HLA in healthy donors. Primers included in the PCR were 60 Vbeta and 13 Jbeta primers. Repertoires were generated with immunoSEQ multiplex PCR, while TCRdb's copy carries only in-frame clones and drops some. Found here are roughly 110,000 clones, roughly 70% of them singletons; the top ten hold roughly 8.3%. Sequencing used PBMCs. The receptors come from a man aged 18-30 years in good health and CMV-seropositive.

This chain links TRBV29-1 with TRBJ1-1; D unresolved. The CDR3 loop spans 13 amino acids. Germline V gene sequence: CDR1 SQVTM, CDR2 ANQGSEA. V was shortened by 4 bases and J by 5 bases, with 14 bases between the two germline ends. This CDR3 reads CSVVEGSGTEAFF. The CDR3 region has the DNA TGCAGCGTTGTAGAGGGTTCGGGGACTGAAGCTTTCTTT.

The V call is TRBV7-9, the J call TRBJ2-7; 8 bases align to TRBD1. Germline V gives CDR1 SEHNR, CDR2 FQNEAQ (reference sequence). Trimming at V came to 4 bases and at J to 6 bases, leaving 8 bases not matched to a gene. CDR3 length: 14 amino acids. The CDR3 region has the DNA TGTGCCAGCAGCTCCTGGACAGGGTGGTCCGAGCAGTACTTC. Translating it yields CASSSWTGWSEQYF.